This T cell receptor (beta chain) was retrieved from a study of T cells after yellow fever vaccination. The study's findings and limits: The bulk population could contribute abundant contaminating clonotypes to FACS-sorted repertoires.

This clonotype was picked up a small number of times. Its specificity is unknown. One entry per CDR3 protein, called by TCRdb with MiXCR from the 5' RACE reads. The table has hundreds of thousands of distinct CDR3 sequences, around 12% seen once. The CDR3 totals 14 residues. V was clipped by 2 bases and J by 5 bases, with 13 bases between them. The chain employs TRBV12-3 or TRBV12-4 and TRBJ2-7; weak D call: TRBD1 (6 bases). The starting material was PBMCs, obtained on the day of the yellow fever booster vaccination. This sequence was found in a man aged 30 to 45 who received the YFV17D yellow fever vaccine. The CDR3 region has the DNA TGTGCCAGCAGTTTAAGCAGGGGATGGGACGAGCAGTACTTC. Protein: CASSLSRGWDEQYF.